This entry lists 21 T cell receptor beta chains sequenced from one sample in a study of cytomegalovirus exposure and HLA in healthy donors. PCR amplification relied on 60 Vbeta primers (plus 13 Jbeta primers). Method: immunoSEQ multiplex PCR; TCRdb's copy keeps in-frame clones and lacks some. This sample has roughly 140,000 clones, with around 76% found just once. The specimen was PBMCs. Receptor source: a male donor in good health and CMV-seronegative.

The chain links TRBV7-9 to TRBJ2-7; 10 bases line up with TRBD1. Per germline, CDR1 SEHNR and CDR2 FQNEAQ (reference sequence). J lost 5 bases, V lost 4 bases, and 8 bases had no gene match. CDR3 length: 15 amino acids. Here the CDR3 reads CASSYRTGGSNEQYF. The CDR3, as DNA: TGTGCCAGCAGCTACAGGACAGGGGGATCAAACGAGCAGTACTTC.

The genes are TRBV7-2 and TRBJ2-7; 10 bases map to TRBD1. The ends lost 5 bases at V and 0 bases at J; junction bases unmatched: 7. In germline, CDR1 is SGHTA, CDR2 FQGNSA. There are 16 residues in the CDR3. CDR3 nucleotides: TGTGCCAGCAGCGTGCCCCGGGACAGGGGCTCCTACGAGCAGTACTTC. It yields the protein CASSVPRDRGSYEQYF.

The chain has TRBV7-9 and TRBJ2-7, with 13 bases identical to TRBD2. The CDR3 extends over 15 amino acids. Germline lookup yields CDR1 SEHNR and CDR2 FQNEAQ (reference sequence). V shed 8 bases, J shed 3 bases, and the junction held 7 bases outside the gene matches. This chain's CDR3 is CASFGLAGESYEQYF. CDR3 bases: TGTGCCAGCTTCGGACTAGCGGGAGAAAGCTACGAGCAGTACTTC.

V usage is TRBV5-8 and J usage is TRBJ1-5; 8 bases match TRBD1. Germline V gene data show CDR1 as SGHTS and CDR2 as YDEGEE. Trimming cost V 3 bases and J 1 base; bases outside gene matches: 12. The CDR3 consists of 18 residues. The CDR3 here is CASSSDRGGLWSNQPQHF. In DNA, the CDR3 is TGTGCCAGCAGCTCCGACAGGGGAGGTTTATGGAGCAATCAGCCCCAGCATTTT.

The rearrangement uses TRBV28 and TRBJ2-7; 14 bases are shared with TRBD2. V lost 6 bases, J lost 9 bases, and 10 bases stayed unmatched. The CDR3 is 15 residues long. Germline V gene sequence: CDR1 MDHEN, CDR2 SYDVKM. CDR3 loop: CASRGGGLAGEWQYF. Written as DNA, the CDR3 is TGTGCCAGCAGGGGCGGGGGACTAGCGGGAGAATGGCAGTACTTC. Based on the CDR3 plus reference TRBV28 and TRBJ2-7, the full variable domain is DVKVTQSSRYLVKRTGEKVFLECVQDMDHENMFWYRQDPGLGLRLIYFSYDVKMKEKGDIPEGYSVSREKKERFSLILESASTNQTSMYLCASRGGGLAGEWQYFGPGTRLTVT.

The chain links TRBV9 to TRBJ1-2; a weak D match, TRBD1 (6 bases). Germline CDR1 and CDR2: SGDLS and YYNGEE. The CDR3 spans 16 residues. Trimming removed 4 bases at V and 5 bases at J, with 21 bases between. CDR3 nucleotide sequence: TGTGCCAGCAGCACCGCGAGTGGGTCCCAGGGGTATGGCTACACCTTC. It encodes CASSTASGSQGYGYTF.

Regarding this clone: The junction and the germline gene differ at one end; a read error may be behind it. The chain carries TRBV11-2 and TRBJ1-1; a weak D match, TRBD1 (6 bases). The CDR3 covers 11 residues. The V gene's germline CDR1 is SGHAT and CDR2 FQNNGV. The CDR3 here is CASNLWGQAFF. The CDR3 DNA is TGTGCCAGCAACTTATGGGGGCAGGCTTTCTTT.

In its sample, this clone was seen once. The chain is built from TRBV9 and TRBJ2-6, with D uncertain. Germline CDR1 reads SGDLS; CDR2 reads YYNGEE. The V gene lost 2 bases and the J gene lost 6 bases, with 9 bases spanning the gap. The CDR3 is made up of 14 amino acids. In DNA, the CDR3 is TGTGCCAGCAGCGTCCCCGGGTTGGCCAACGTCCTGACTTTC. Translated: CASSVPGLANVLTF.

As regards this clone: Within the sample, other DNA sequences also encode this same CDR3. The genes are TRBV5-4 and TRBJ2-7; 7 nucleotides align to TRBD2. The CDR3 sequence is 13 residues long. Losses at the gene ends were 7 bases for V and 3 bases for J; bases not matched to a gene: 7. Germline values: CDR1 SGHNT, CDR2 YYREEE (reference sequence). CDR3 sequence reads: CASSSGGLYEQYF. DNA for the CDR3: TGTGCCAGCTCCTCGGGGGGACTCTACGAGCAGTACTTC.

This rearrangement joins TRBV5-4 to TRBJ2-7; 7 nucleotides align to TRBD1. CDR1 and CDR2 (germline): SGHNT, YYREEE (reference sequence). Trimming at V came to 4 bases and at J to 1 base, leaving 5 bases not matched to a gene. CDR3 length: 14 amino acids. The CDR3 region is CASSQNRGSYEQYF. DNA of the CDR3: TGTGCCAGCAGCCAAAACAGGGGATCCTACGAGCAGTACTTC. Supplemented by reference TRBV5-4 and TRBJ2-7, the full variable domain reads ETGVTQSPTHLIKTRGQQVTLRCSSQSGHNTVSWYQQALGQGPQFIFQYYREEENGRGNFPPRFSGLQFPNYSSELNVNALELDDSALYLCASSQNRGSYEQYFGPGTRLTVT.

This chain joins TRBV27 and TRBJ1-1; TRBD1 is a possible D gene (5 bases). CDR3 length equals 12 residues. The germline V gene encodes CDR1 MNHEY and CDR2 SMNVEV (reference sequence). V was trimmed by 6 bases and J by 1 base, leaving 6 bases between them. The CDR3 DNA is TGTGCCAGCAGCACAGGGAACACTGAAGCTTTCTTT. Amino acid sequence: CASSTGNTEAFF.

This sequence joins TRBV12-5 and TRBJ2-1; possibly TRBD2 for D (5 bases). The CDR3 is made up of 17 amino acids. Germline V lookup: CDR1 LGHNT, CDR2 FRNRAP. The V and J ends lost 1 base and 0 bases respectively, with 13 bases between them. The CDR3 region is CASGLDDYDSSYNEQFF. CDR3 nucleotide sequence: TGTGCTAGTGGTTTGGACGACTACGATAGCTCCTACAATGAGCAGTTCTTC.

V and J are TRBV4-3 and TRBJ1-1, with D tentatively TRBD1 (6 bases). Trimming stripped 0 bases from V and 0 bases from J, with 8 bases between. Germline V gene lookup returns CDR1 LGHNA and CDR2 YSLEER. CDR3 length: 15 residues. The CDR3 bases are TGCGCCAGCAGCCAAGAAGGGGACATGAACACTGAAGCTTTCTTT. Translating it yields CASSQEGDMNTEAFF.

The chain has TRBV10-1 and TRBJ2-1; 7 bases align to TRBD2. Germline V gene sequence: CDR1 WNHNN, CDR2 SYGVQD (reference sequence). The V gene end was trimmed by 3 bases and the J gene end by 8 bases; junction bases not matched to a gene: 4. The CDR3 runs to 13 residues. The DNA for the CDR3 is TGCGCCAGCAGTGAAGCGGGACGACATGAGCAGTTCTTC. Protein sequence: CASSEAGRHEQFF.

The rearrangement links TRBV19 to TRBJ2-5; 9 positions match TRBD2. The CDR3 is made up of 16 amino acids. Germline loops: CDR1 LNHDA, CDR2 SQIVND (reference sequence). Trimming cost V 8 bases and J 1 base; bases outside gene matches: 11. CDR3 DNA sequence: TGTGCCAGTGCCAGCCGGGCTAGCGGGGCCCAAGAGACCCAGTACTTC. This gives the protein CASASRASGAQETQYF.

The chain recombines TRBV6-5 with TRBJ1-4; D is possibly TRBD1 (5 bases). This CDR3 is 13 amino acids long. V lost 3 bases and J 7 bases, leaving 9 bases between the germline ends. Germline CDR1 and CDR2: MNHEY and SVGAGI. This CDR3 reads CASSYGAGEKLFF. The CDR3 region has the DNA TGTGCCAGCAGTTATGGGGCCGGTGAAAAACTGTTTTTT.

V is TRBV15 and J is TRBJ1-2; the D is unclear. CDR1 and CDR2 (germline): LNHNV, YYDKDF (reference sequence). The CDR3 has 15 residues. V gave up 4 bases and J gave up 0 bases, with 12 bases separating them. The CDR3 loop is CATSIRGLPNYGYTF. The CDR3 nucleotides are TGTGCCACCAGCATACGAGGGCTTCCTAACTATGGCTACACCTTC.

The gene calls are TRBV4-2 and TRBJ2-7; 13 nucleotides match TRBD2. The ends lost 4 bases at V and 3 bases at J; junction bases unmatched: 3. The V gene's germline CDR1 is LGHNA and CDR2 YNFKEQ. The CDR3 is 15 amino acids. The DNA of the CDR3 is TGTGCCAGCAGCCCGGGACTAGCGGGGAACTACGAGCAGTACTTC. Translation gives CASSPGLAGNYEQYF.

V gene TRBV30 combines with J gene TRBJ2-1, with D tentatively TRBD2 (7 bases). CDR3 length: 13 amino acids. V was trimmed by 2 bases and J by 7 bases, leaving 12 bases between them. Germline CDR1 is GTSNPN and CDR2 is SVGIG (reference sequence). This CDR3 reads CAWSWGGLNEQFF. The CDR3, as DNA: TGTGCCTGGAGTTGGGGGGGCCTGAATGAGCAGTTCTTC.

The chain is built from TRBV30 and TRBJ2-7; 10 bases are a match to TRBD2. Germline V gives CDR1 GTSNPN, CDR2 SVGIG (reference sequence). Trimming removed 5 bases from V and 2 bases from J; junction bases left unmatched: 9. CDR3 length equals 15 residues. For the CDR3, the DNA is TGTGCCTGGGAGTCGACTAGCGGGTTACCCTACGAGCAGTACTTC. It specifies CAWESTSGLPYEQYF.

J is TRBJ1-1 and V is TRBV5-6, with D hard to call. The CDR3 has 13 residues. Germline CDR1 SGHDT, CDR2 YYEEEE. Trimming left V 1 base short and J 6 bases short, with 10 bases between. In nucleotides, the CDR3 is TGTGCCAGCAGCTTGTGGAGCCAAGCTGAAGCTTTCTTT. This sequence encodes CASSLWSQAEAFF.